This TCR beta chain was recovered during a study of breast tumors, draining lymph nodes, adjacent tissues. Axillary draining lymph nodes of breast cancer patients supplied the node samples. TCRdb redid the calling of the multiplex PCR reads with MiXCR, one entry per CDR3 protein. Of around 300,000 distinct CDR3 sequences in the sample, 30% were seen once. The V end was cut by 8 bases, the J end by 6 bases, with 12 bases between. This CDR3 is built from 11 residues. Germline values: CDR1 GTSNPN, CDR2 SVGIG (reference sequence). At least ten counts were recorded for this clonotype. This TCR came from a female donor with breast cancer. Some clones in this sample may be carry-over from other donors' samples. Sequencing input: axillary lymph node tissue. The rearrangement uses TRBV30 and TRBJ2-3; D is unresolved. This chain's CDR3 is CALNSRDTQYF. DNA of the CDR3: TGTGCCCTCAACTCCCGGGATACGCAGTATTTT. The full variable domain, with the rest looked up from reference TRBV30 and TRBJ2-3, is SQTIHQWPATLVQPVGSPLSLECTVEGTSNPNLYWYRQAAGRGLQLLFYSVGIGQISSEVPQNLSASRPQDRQFILSSKKLLLSDSGFYLCALNSRDTQYFGPGTRLTVL.